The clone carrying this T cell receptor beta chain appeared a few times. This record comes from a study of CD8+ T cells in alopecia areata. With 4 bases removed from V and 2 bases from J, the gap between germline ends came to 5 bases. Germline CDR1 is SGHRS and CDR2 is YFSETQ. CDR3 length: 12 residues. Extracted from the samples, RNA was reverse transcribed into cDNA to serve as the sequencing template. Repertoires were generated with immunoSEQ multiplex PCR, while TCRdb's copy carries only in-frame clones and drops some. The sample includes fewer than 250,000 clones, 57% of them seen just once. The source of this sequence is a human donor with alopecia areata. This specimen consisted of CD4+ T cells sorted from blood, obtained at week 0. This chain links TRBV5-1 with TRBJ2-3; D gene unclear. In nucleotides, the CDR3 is TGCGCCAGCAGCCCCCACACAGATACGCAGTATTTT. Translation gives CASSPHTDTQYF.